This TCR beta chain was sequenced during a study of cytomegalovirus exposure and HLA in healthy donors. Study conclusions and caveats: Trimming of TCR beta V- and J-genes showed a link, identified in a later analysis, to a missense DCLRE1C variant. Certain sequence variants were highly shared and formed a cluster, and this cluster was likely a sequencing artifact.

About this clone itself: The antigen is undetermined.

13 Jbeta primers and 60 Vbeta primers were used for the PCR. TCRdb's copy holds only in-frame clones and misses some; the assay was immunoSEQ multiplex PCR. The sample has approximately 150,000 clones, over 60% seen once; the top ten hold roughly 1.8%. This CDR3 region has 16 residues. Trimming cost V 4 bases and J 0 bases, with 15 bases left between them. CDR1 MGHRA and CDR2 YSYEKL come from the germline V gene. V is TRBV4-1 and J is TRBJ1-1, with D perhaps TRBD1 (6 bases). The sample taken for sequencing was PBMCs. The clonotype was recovered from a woman aged 40 to 49 in good health and CMV-seronegative. The CDR3 region has the DNA TGCGCCAGCAGCCGCGAAAACAGGGCTATGAACACTGAAGCTTTCTTT. Its protein is CASSRENRAMNTEAFF.